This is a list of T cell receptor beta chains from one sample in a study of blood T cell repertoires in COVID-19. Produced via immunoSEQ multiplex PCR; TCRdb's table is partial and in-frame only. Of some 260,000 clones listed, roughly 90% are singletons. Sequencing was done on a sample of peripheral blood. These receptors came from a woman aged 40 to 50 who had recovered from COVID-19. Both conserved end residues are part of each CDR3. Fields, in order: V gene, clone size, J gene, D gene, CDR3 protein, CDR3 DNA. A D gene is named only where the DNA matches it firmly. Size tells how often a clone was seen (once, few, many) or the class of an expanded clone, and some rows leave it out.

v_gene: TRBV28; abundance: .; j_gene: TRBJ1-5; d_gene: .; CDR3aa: CASSIGGGSLGNQPQHF; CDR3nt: TGTGCCAGCAGTATCGGTGGCGGGTCCCTCGGCAATCAGCCCCAGCATTTT
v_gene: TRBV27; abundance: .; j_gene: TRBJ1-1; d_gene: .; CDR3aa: CASSLPGVNTEAFF; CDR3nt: TGTGCCAGCAGTCTCCCCGGGGTAAACACTGAAGCTTTCTTT
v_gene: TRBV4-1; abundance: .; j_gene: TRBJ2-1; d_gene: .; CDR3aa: CASSQDFADLEQFF; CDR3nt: TGCGCCAGCAGCCAAGACTTCGCAGATTTGGAGCAGTTCTTC
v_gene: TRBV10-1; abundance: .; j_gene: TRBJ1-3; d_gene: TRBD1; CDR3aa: CASTWDRVNGNTIYF; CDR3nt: TGCGCCAGCACCTGGGACAGGGTAAATGGAAACACCATATATTTT
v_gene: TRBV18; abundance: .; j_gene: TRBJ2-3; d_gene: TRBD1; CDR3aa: CASSSRDRAFTDTQYF; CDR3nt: TGTGCCAGCTCATCCCGGGACAGGGCCTTCACAGATACGCAGTATTTT
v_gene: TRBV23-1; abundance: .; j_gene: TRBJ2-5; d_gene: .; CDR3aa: CASSRDRYQETQYF; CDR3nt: TGCGCCAGCAGTCGAGACAGGTACCAAGAGACCCAGTACTTC
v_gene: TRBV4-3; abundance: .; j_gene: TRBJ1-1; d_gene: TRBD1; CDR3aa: CASSQQGDLETEAFF; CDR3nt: TGCGCCAGCAGCCAACAGGGGGATCTAGAAACTGAAGCTTTCTTT
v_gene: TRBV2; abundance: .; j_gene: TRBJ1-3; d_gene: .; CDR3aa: CASTPTGSGNTIYF; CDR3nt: TGTGCCAGCACCCCGACAGGCTCTGGAAACACCATATATTTT
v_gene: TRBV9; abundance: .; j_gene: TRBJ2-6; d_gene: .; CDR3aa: CASSVVQGGSGANVLTF; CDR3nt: TGTGCCAGCAGCGTAGTTCAGGGGGGCTCTGGGGCCAACGTCCTGACTTTC
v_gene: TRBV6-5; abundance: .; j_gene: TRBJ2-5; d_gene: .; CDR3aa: CASASTGLFGETQYF; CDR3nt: TGTGCCAGTGCCTCAACAGGGCTGTTCGGGGAGACCCAGTACTTC
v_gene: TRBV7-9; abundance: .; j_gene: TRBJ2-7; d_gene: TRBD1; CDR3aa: CASSLQRQGRGEQYF; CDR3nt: TGTGCCAGCAGCTTACAGAGACAGGGAAGGGGTGAGCAGTACTTC
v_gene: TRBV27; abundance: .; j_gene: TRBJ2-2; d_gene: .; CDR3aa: CASSRRVGHGNTGELFF; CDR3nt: TGTGCCAGCAGTCGCCGTGTGGGGCATGGGAACACCGGGGAGCTGTTTTTT
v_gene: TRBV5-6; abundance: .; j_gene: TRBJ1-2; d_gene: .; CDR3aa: CASSLANGRGIVGYTF; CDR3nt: TGTGCCAGCAGCTTGGCTAATGGAAGGGGGATTGTGGGCTACACCTTC
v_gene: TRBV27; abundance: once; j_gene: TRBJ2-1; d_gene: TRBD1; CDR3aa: CASSLGQGTYNEQFF; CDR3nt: TGTGCCAGCAGTCTGGGACAGGGAACCTACAATGAGCAGTTCTTC
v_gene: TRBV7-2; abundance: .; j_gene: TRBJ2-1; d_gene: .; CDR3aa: CASSGGILYNEQFF; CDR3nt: TGTGCCAGCAGCGGGGGGATTCTCTACAATGAGCAGTTCTTC
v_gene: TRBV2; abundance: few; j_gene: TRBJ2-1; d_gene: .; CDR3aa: CASSTVGYNEQFF; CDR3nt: TGTGCCAGCAGCACAGTTGGGTACAATGAGCAGTTCTTC
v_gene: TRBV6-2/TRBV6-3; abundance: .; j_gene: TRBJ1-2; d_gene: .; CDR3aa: CASSQHPYGYTF; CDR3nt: TGTGCCAGCAGCCAGCATCCCTATGGCTACACCTTC
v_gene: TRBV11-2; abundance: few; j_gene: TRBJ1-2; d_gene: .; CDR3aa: CASSRTASYGYTF; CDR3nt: TGTGCCAGCAGCCGAACCGCCAGCTATGGCTACACCTTC
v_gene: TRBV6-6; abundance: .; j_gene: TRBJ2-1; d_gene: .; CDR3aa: CASKGGRLIYNEQFF; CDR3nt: TGTGCCAGCAAGGGCGGGCGCCTCATCTACAATGAGCAGTTCTTC
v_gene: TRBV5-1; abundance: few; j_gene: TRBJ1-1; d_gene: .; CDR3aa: CASSFGNTEAFF; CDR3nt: TGCGCCAGCAGCTTTGGCAACACTGAAGCTTTCTTT
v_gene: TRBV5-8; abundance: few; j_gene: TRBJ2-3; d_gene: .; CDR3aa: CASSLVQAYTFLDTQYF; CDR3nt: TGTGCCAGCAGCTTGGTTCAGGCGTATACCTTTTTGGATACGCAGTATTTT